These 11 T cell receptor beta chains were sequenced from one sample in a study of T cells in localized non-small cell lung cancer. TCRdb keeps only in-frame clones here, not all; method: immunoSEQ multiplex PCR. Among under 4,500 clones, 25% were seen once, and the ten largest hold 7% to 10%. This specimen was lung tumor tissue, taken before any cancer treatment. The receptors shown here come from a male donor aged 60 or over with stage I lung adenocarcinoma.

This chain links TRBV30 with TRBJ1-5, with D tentatively TRBD1 (5 bases). V shed 0 bases and J shed 6 bases, with 12 bases lying between them. Germline CDR1 GTSNPN, CDR2 SVGIG (reference sequence). The length of the CDR3 is 14 residues. The CDR3 nucleotides are TGTGCCTGGAGTGTACAGGCAGGCAGTCAGCCCCAGCATTTT. Translating gives CAWSVQAGSQPQHF.

The rearrangement links TRBV5-1 to TRBJ2-1; D remains ambiguous. V was cut by 0 bases and J by 8 bases, with 12 bases left in between. The CDR3 loop spans 14 amino acids. Germline values: CDR1 SGHRS, CDR2 YFSETQ. This chain's CDR3 is CASSLEGDGDEQFF. The CDR3 nucleotides read TGCGCCAGCAGCTTGGAGGGTGATGGGGATGAGCAGTTCTTC.

This clone turned up a few times. The chain has TRBV7-1 and TRBJ2-1; D is unclear. TRBV7-1 is filed as an ORF, its function uncertain. Trimming stripped 4 bases from V and 0 bases from J, with 10 bases between. This CDR3 has 15 amino acids. The CDR3 loop is CASSLTRSSYNEQFF. CDR3 in DNA: TGTGCCAGCAGCTTAACGAGAAGCTCCTACAATGAGCAGTTCTTC.

V and J are TRBV30 and TRBJ1-1; possible D gene TRBD1, 6 bases. Germline CDR1 is GTSNPN and CDR2 is SVGIG (reference sequence). The length of the CDR3 is 13 residues. V dropped 4 bases and J dropped 7 bases, with 16 bases sitting between them. CDR3 amino acids: CAWTPGVEGEAFF. The CDR3 DNA is TGTGCCTGGACCCCAGGGGTGGAGGGTGAAGCTTTCTTT. Full variable domain (outside the CDR3, taken from reference TRBV30 and TRBJ1-1): SQTIHQWPATLVQPVGSPLSLECTVEGTSNPNLYWYRQAAGRGLQLLFYSVGIGQISSEVPQNLSASRPQDRQFILSSKKLLLSDSGFYLCAWTPGVEGEAFFGQGTRLTVV.

The chain employs TRBV30 and TRBJ1-5, with TRBD1 identical over 7 bases. Germline trimming cut 1 base from V and 5 bases from J; bases unmatched to any gene: 2. From germline, CDR1 is GTSNPN and CDR2 SVGIG (reference sequence). This CDR3 comprises 13 residues. The CDR3 DNA follows: TGTGCCTGGAGTGGACAGGGCCATCAGCCCCAGCATTTT. Translating gives CAWSGQGHQPQHF.

This clone has more than one count but fewer than ten. The chain recombines TRBV29-1 with TRBJ2-1; D remains unclear. V lost 6 bases, J lost 0 bases, and 9 bases lay in between. The CDR3 sequence is 13 residues long. Per the germline V gene, CDR1 is SQVTM and CDR2 is ANQGSEA. The CDR3 nucleotides read TGCAGCGTCGATTCGAGCTCCTACAATGAGCAGTTCTTC. Protein sequence: CSVDSSSYNEQFF.

A word on this clone: One junction end disagrees with the germline gene, perhaps due to a read error. This chain uses TRBV6-7 with TRBJ1-2; D uncertain. TRBV6-7 is an open reading frame whose function is uncertain. This CDR3 comprises 11 residues. CDR3 bases: TGTGCCAGCAGTAACTCGGCAGACTACACCTTC. This translates into CASSNSADYTF.

The genes are TRBV15 and TRBJ2-1, with D unclear. Trimming removed 5 bases at V and 7 bases at J, with 18 bases between. CDR1 is LNHNV and CDR2 is YYDKDF in the germline V gene (reference sequence). The CDR3 loop spans 15 amino acids. In DNA, the CDR3 is TGTGCCACCAGCCTCCGAGCTGGGGTGGAGAATGAGCAGTTCTTC. It encodes CATSLRAGVENEQFF.

The chain is built from TRBV30 and TRBJ1-1; the D is unclear. V lost 2 bases and J lost 3, with 10 bases in between. This CDR3 has 13 amino acids. Germline V CDR1 and CDR2: GTSNPN, SVGIG (reference sequence). This CDR3 reads CAWSPDLDTEAFF. The CDR3 DNA reads TGTGCCTGGAGTCCGGACCTTGACACTGAAGCTTTCTTT.

This clone is judged medium-sized. The rearrangement uses TRBV11-3 and TRBJ2-5; tentatively, D is TRBD1 (6 bases). The CDR3 consists of 15 residues. The germline CDR1 and CDR2 sequences are SGHNT and YENEEA. V dropped 5 bases and J dropped 1 base, with 14 bases sitting between them. The CDR3 coding sequence is TGTGCCAGCAGCCGCAGGACAGACTCCCAAGAGACCCAGTACTTC. This sequence encodes CASSRRTDSQETQYF.

The rearrangement links TRBV6-8 to TRBJ1-6; D not certain. This CDR3 has 17 amino acids. V was clipped by 0 bases and J by 9 bases, with 18 bases between them. From germline, CDR1 is MNHGY and CDR2 SAAAGT. The DNA of the CDR3 is TGTGCCAGCAGTTACTCGGAATATCCAGGTAGCGGTTCACCCCTCCACTTT. Translation: CASSYSEYPGSGSPLHF.